This TCR beta chain was found in a study of early T cells in non-severe SARS-CoV-2 infection. V gave up 5 bases and J gave up 2 bases, with 22 bases separating them. This CDR3 has 18 amino acids. Germline V gives CDR1 LGHDT, CDR2 YNNKEL (reference sequence). Unique molecular identifiers (one per individual cDNA molecule) were attached. One entry per CDR3 protein results from TCRdb running MiXCR on the 5' RACE reads. The data contain around 57,000 distinct CDR3 sequences, under 15% of them singletons. The source is an adult who was a healthcare worker with PCR-confirmed SARS-CoV-2 infection or an uninfected control (not recorded which). Sequenced sample: whole blood. The rearrangement uses TRBV3-1 and TRBJ2-1, with D possibly called TRBD1 or TRBD2 (6 bases each). CDR3 sequence: CASSAGQGPLYAYNEQFF. In DNA, the CDR3 is TGTGCCAGCAGCGCGGGGCAGGGGCCCCTATATGCCTACAATGAGCAGTTCTTC.